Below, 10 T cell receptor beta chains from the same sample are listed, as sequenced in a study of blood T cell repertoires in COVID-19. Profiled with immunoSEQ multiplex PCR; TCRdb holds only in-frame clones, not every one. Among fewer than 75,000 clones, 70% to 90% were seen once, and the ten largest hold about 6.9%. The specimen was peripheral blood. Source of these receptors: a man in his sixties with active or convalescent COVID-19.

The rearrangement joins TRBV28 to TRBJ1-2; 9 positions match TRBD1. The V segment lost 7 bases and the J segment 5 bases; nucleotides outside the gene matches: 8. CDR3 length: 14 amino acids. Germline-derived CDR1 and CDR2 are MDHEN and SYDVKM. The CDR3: CASNTGGLGYGYTF. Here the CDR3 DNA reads TGTGCCAGCAATACAGGGGGCCTTGGGTATGGCTACACCTTC.

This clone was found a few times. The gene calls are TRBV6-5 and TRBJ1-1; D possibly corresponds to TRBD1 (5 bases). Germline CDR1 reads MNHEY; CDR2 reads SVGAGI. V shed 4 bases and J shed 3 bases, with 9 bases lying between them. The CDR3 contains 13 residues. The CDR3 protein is CASSFRQHTEAFF. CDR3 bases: TGTGCCAGCAGTTTTAGACAGCACACTGAAGCTTTCTTT.

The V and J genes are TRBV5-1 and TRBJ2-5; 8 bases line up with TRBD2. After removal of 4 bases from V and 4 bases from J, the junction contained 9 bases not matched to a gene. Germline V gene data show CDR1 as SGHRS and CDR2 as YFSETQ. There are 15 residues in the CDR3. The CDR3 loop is CASSLSGIARETQYF. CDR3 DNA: TGCGCCAGCAGCCTTAGCGGGATCGCTCGAGAGACCCAGTACTTC.

The DNA of the CDR3 is TGTGCCAGCAGCCAACCCACAAAAGACACGACGAACACCGGGGAGCTGTTTTTT. Translation gives CASSQPTKDTTNTGELFF. This chain links TRBV7-9 with TRBJ2-2; D is uncertain. The CDR3 totals 18 residues. Trimming stripped 5 bases from V and 0 bases from J, with 19 bases between. Germline-derived CDR1 and CDR2 are SEHNR and FQNEAQ (reference sequence).

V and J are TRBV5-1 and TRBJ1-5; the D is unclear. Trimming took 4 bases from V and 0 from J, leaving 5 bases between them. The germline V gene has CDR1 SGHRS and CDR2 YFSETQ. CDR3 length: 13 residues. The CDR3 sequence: CASSEGSNQPQHF. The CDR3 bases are TGCGCCAGCAGCGAGGGTAGCAATCAGCCCCAGCATTTT.

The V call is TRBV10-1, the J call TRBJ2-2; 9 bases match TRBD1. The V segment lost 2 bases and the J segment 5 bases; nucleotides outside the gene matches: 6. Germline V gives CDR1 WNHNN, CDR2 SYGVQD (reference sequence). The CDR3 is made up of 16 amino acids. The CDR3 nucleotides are TGCGCCAGCAGTGAGACGACGGGACAGGGTACCGGGGAGCTGTTTTTT. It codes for CASSETTGQGTGELFF.

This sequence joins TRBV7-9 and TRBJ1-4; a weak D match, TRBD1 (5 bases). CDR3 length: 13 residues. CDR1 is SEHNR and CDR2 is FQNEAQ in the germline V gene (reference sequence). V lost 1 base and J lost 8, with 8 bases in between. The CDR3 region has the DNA TGTGCCAGCAGCTTAGAACGGGGGGAAAAACTGTTTTTT. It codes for CASSLERGEKLFF.

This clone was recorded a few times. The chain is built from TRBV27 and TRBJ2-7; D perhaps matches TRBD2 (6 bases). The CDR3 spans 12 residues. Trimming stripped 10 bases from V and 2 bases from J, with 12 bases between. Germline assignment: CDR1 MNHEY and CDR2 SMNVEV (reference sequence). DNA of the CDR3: TGTGCCACCGGGACTGCTCCCTACGAGCAGTACTTC. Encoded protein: CATGTAPYEQYF.

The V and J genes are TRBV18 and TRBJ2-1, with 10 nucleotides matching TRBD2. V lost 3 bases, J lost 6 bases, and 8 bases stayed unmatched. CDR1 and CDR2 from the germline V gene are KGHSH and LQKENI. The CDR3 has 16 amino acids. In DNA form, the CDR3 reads TGTGCCAGCTCACCTAGTCTAGCGGGAGCAACCAATGAGCAGTTCTTC. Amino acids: CASSPSLAGATNEQFF.

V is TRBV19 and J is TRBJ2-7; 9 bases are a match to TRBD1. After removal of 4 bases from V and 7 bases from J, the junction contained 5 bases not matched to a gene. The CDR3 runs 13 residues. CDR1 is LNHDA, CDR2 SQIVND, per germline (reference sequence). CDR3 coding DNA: TGTGCCAGTAGTAGGGACAGGGACAAAGAGCAGTACTTC. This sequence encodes CASSRDRDKEQYF.